This T cell receptor (beta chain) was obtained from a study of OX40 agonist ivuxolimab in advanced cancers. The study's findings and limits: Within 6 weeks, CD4+ and CD8+ blood T cells expanded clonally at 0.1 to 3.0 mg/kg.

Trimming took 1 base from V and 5 from J, leaving 3 bases between them. The length of the CDR3 is 11 residues. Germline V gene lookup returns CDR1 MNHEY and CDR2 SMNVEV (reference sequence). This table comes from immunoSEQ multiplex PCR, and its TCRdb copy is limited to in-frame clones, with some not included. The top ten clones hold roughly 1.1% of a sample with about 110,000 clones, approximately 90% of them seen once. For this clone: What it binds is unknown.

This TCR came from an adult with an advanced solid tumor such as melanoma, head and neck, liver or kidney cancer. The sample consisted of CD4+ or CD8+ T cells sorted from blood, taken in a trial of the OX40 agonist ivuxolimab. V usage is TRBV27 and J usage is TRBJ2-7; D ambiguous. The CDR3 nucleotides read TGTGCCAGCAGTTTATATAACGAGCAGTACTTC. It codes for CASSLYNEQYF.